Listed below are T cell receptor beta chains from one sample, sequenced in a study of technical replicates of blood from a handful of donors. Sequencing used immunoSEQ multiplex PCR; TCRdb keeps in-frame clones, though not all of them. Of roughly 82,000 clones listed, just over 95% are singletons. Input material: T cells isolated from PBMCs. Source of these receptors: a human donor in good health. Both conserved end residues are part of each CDR3. The D gene is left open where the match is weak. Some rows have no size entry. The others give once, few or many, or a class for an expanded clone.

length | size | J | V | D | DNA | CDR3
13 | - | TRBJ1-2 | TRBV19 | - | TGTGCCAGTACTTTACAGGGAAGGAAGGGCTACACCTTC | CASTLQGRKGYTF
11 | - | TRBJ1-3 | TRBV11-2 | - | TGTGCCAGCACCCAGGAGGGCACCATATATTTT | CASTQEGTIYF
10 | - | TRBJ1-1 | TRBV30 | - | TGTGCCTGGGAAGCCACTGAAGCTTTCTTT | CAWEATEAFF
14 | - | TRBJ1-2 | TRBV4-2 | - | TGTGCCAGCAGCCCCGGGGAGGTAACCTATGGCTACACCTTC | CASSPGEVTYGYTF
14 | - | TRBJ1-3 | TRBV7-2 | - | TGTGCCAGCAGCTCGCCGGGGGTTGGAAACACCATATATTTT | CASSSPGVGNTIYF
15 | - | TRBJ2-5 | TRBV13 | TRBD1 | TGTGCCAGCAGCTTAGGTGTTCAGGGGGTTGGGACCCAGTACTTC | CASSLGVQGVGTQYF
12 | - | TRBJ1-1 | TRBV30 | TRBD1 | TGTGCCTGGAGTGTACTGGGACAGGAGGCTTTCTTT | CAWSVLGQEAFF
14 | - | TRBJ1-5 | TRBV19 | TRBD1 | TGTGCCAGTAGCAGACAGGGGGTGAATCAGCCCCAGCATTTT | CASSRQGVNQPQHF
13 | - | TRBJ1-2 | TRBV19 | - | TGTGCCAGTAGTATTAGACAAGGCCCTGGCTACACCTTC | CASSIRQGPGYTF
15 | once | TRBJ1-5 | TRBV6-5 | - | TGTGCCAGCAGCCCCTCCGGGGCGGGGCTGCAACCCCAGCATTTT | CASSPSGAGLQPQHF
14 | once | TRBJ1-1 | TRBV19 | TRBD1 | TGTGCCAGTAGTACCCAGGGGGCGCCTACTGAAGCTTTCTTT | CASSTQGAPTEAFF
15 | - | TRBJ2-1 | TRBV5-1 | - | TGCGCCAGCAGCCCCCAGCGGAGCTCCTACAATGAGCAGTTCTTC | CASSPQRSSYNEQFF
14 | - | TRBJ1-5 | TRBV19 | - | TGTGCCAGTAGTACCCGACAGGGCAATCAGCCCCAGCATTTT | CASSTRQGNQPQHF
16 | - | TRBJ1-3 | TRBV18 | - | TGTGCCAGCTCACCAATGCACAACCTTCAAGAAAACACCATATATTTT | CASSPMHNLQENTIYF
12 | - | TRBJ1-4 | TRBV28 | - | TGTGCCAGCACCACAAGTAATGAAAAACTGTTTTTT | CASTTSNEKLFF
15 | once | TRBJ1-2 | TRBV7-8 | - | TGTGCCAGCAGCCCTGGGGTCTGGCGGGTGGATGGCTACACCTTC | CASSPGVWRVDGYTF
15 | - | TRBJ2-7 | TRBV27 | TRBD2 | TGTGCCAGCCTAACCCTAGGGCGGGAGGGGTTCGAGCAGTACTTC | CASLTLGREGFEQYF
13 | once | TRBJ2-1 | TRBV15 | - | TGTGCCACCAGAGGTCTAGCGAACAATGAGCAGTTCTTC | CATRGLANNEQFF
17 | once | TRBJ2-5 | TRBV10-2 | - | TGCGCCAGCAGTGATGGTTACAGGGAGGGGGATAGAGAGACCCAGTACTTC | CASSDGYREGDRETQYF
17 | - | TRBJ2-1 | TRBV7-3 | TRBD1 | TGTGCCAGCAGCTTGGACAGGGCTCTTTACTCCTACAATGAGCAGTTCTTC | CASSLDRALYSYNEQFF
15 | once | TRBJ1-4 | TRBV7-9 | TRBD1 | TGTGCCAGCTTAGGGACAGGGATGACTAATGAAAAACTGTTTTTT | CASLGTGMTNEKLFF
16 | - | TRBJ1-2 | TRBV7-3 | TRBD1 | TGTGCCAGCAGCTCGAATAACAGGGGGTATTTTGATGGCTACACCTTC | CASSSNNRGYFDGYTF
13 | - | TRBJ2-3 | TRBV27 | - | TGTGCCAGCAGTCTCGTTAACACAGATACGCAGTATTTT | CASSLVNTDTQYF
16 | - | TRBJ2-1 | TRBV9 | - | TGTGCCAGCAGCTTTTCCCGCCGCGGGGAGCACAATGAGCAGTTCTTC | CASSFSRRGEHNEQFF
13 | - | TRBJ1-1 | TRBV27 | - | TGTGCCAGCAGTGCTACAGGGTGGACTGAAGCTTTCTTT | CASSATGWTEAFF
12 | - | TRBJ2-7 | TRBV6-1 | - | TGTGCCAGCGGGCCAAGCTCCTACGAGCAGTACTTC | CASGPSSYEQYF
11 | - | TRBJ1-2 | TRBV29-1 | - | TGCAGCGTTGTAGAGACAGACGGCTACACCTTC | CSVVETDGYTF
14 | - | TRBJ1-2 | TRBV2 | - | TGTGCCAGCAGCACCCTAGGACAGCTGTATGGCTACACCTTC | CASSTLGQLYGYTF
14 | - | TRBJ2-7 | TRBV5-1 | TRBD2 | TGCGCCAGCAGTGTTACTAGCGGGTCCTACGAGCAGTACTTC | CASSVTSGSYEQYF
16 | - | TRBJ2-1 | TRBV28 | TRBD2 | TGTGCCAGCAGTCCGCTTAGCGGGGCCTCCTACAATGAGCAGTTCTTC | CASSPLSGASYNEQFF
13 | - | TRBJ1-1 | TRBV5-8 | - | TGTGCCAGCAGCTTACGGACATCTATTGAAGCTTTCTTT | CASSLRTSIEAFF
14 | - | TRBJ2-7 | TRBV4-2 | - | TGTGCCAGCAGCCAAGAGAGAACCGTCTACGAGCAGTACTTC | CASSQERTVYEQYF
16 | - | TRBJ1-4 | TRBV10-3 | TRBD1 | TGTGCCATCAGTCCCTTCTCAGGGGGACATAATGAAAAACTGTTTTTT | CAISPFSGGHNEKLFF
17 | - | TRBJ2-5 | TRBV7-6 | - | TGTGCCAGCAGCTTTTTTCTGGGTGGAGGGACCCAAGAGACCCAGTACTTC | CASSFFLGGGTQETQYF
15 | once | TRBJ2-7 | TRBV15 | TRBD1 | TGTGCCACCAGCAGAGACAGGGGGAGATCCTACGAGCAGTACTTC | CATSRDRGRSYEQYF
13 | - | TRBJ1-4 | TRBV2 | - | TGTGCCAGCCCCGGGAGGGGTAACGAAAAACTGTTTTTT | CASPGRGNEKLFF
15 | - | TRBJ2-3 | TRBV6-5 | - | TGTGCCAGCACCCGGGGGGCCGTTGGGACAGATACGCAGTATTTT | CASTRGAVGTDTQYF
14 | - | TRBJ2-3 | TRBV27 | - | TGTGCCAGCAGTCCCGGACAGCTCACAGATACGCAGTATTTT | CASSPGQLTDTQYF
11 | - | TRBJ2-7 | TRBV10-2 | - | TGCGCCAGCACCCCAGGGGCCGAGCAGTACTTC | CASTPGAEQYF
15 | - | TRBJ1-1 | TRBV28 | - | TGTGCCAGCAGTTCATGGGGAGCTTCCAACACTGAAGCTTTCTTT | CASSSWGASNTEAFF
15 | - | TRBJ1-2 | TRBV11-3 | TRBD1 | TGTGCCAGCAGCTTAGGTACAGGGGTACACTATGGCTACACCTTC | CASSLGTGVHYGYTF
15 | - | TRBJ2-1 | TRBV2 | TRBD2 | TGTGCCAGCAGTGCCCTAGCGGGAGAGTACAATGAGCAGTTCTTC | CASSALAGEYNEQFF
14 | - | TRBJ1-2 | TRBV27 | - | TGTGCCAGCAGTTTAGCGAGAGCCGGAGGGGGCTACACCTTC | CASSLARAGGGYTF
17 | - | TRBJ2-1 | TRBV5-1 | TRBD2 | TGCGCCAGCAGCTTGAAACCTAGCGGGAGTTCAGGGAATGAGCAGTTCTTC | CASSLKPSGSSGNEQFF
11 | once | TRBJ2-7 | TRBV6-5 | - | TGTGCCAGCAGTTACGGGAGAGAGCAGTACTTC | CASSYGREQYF
13 | - | TRBJ2-3 | TRBV12-5 | - | TGTGCTAGTGGTTTAGGGGCCACAGATACGCAGTATTTT | CASGLGATDTQYF
14 | - | TRBJ2-7 | TRBV5-1 | TRBD2 | TGCGCCAGCAGCACAGCCGGGACTACCTACGAGCAGTACTTC | CASSTAGTTYEQYF
12 | once | TRBJ1-2 | TRBV5-6 | - | TGTGCCAGCAGCTACCGACAGGATGGCTACACCTTC | CASSYRQDGYTF
13 | - | TRBJ1-5 | TRBV27 | - | TGTGCCAGCAGTTTATTAGGCAATCAGCCCCAGCATTTT | CASSLLGNQPQHF
14 | - | TRBJ1-5 | TRBV6-5 | - | TGTGCCAGCAGTGAGGTGCGGTTCAATCAGCCCCAGCATTTT | CASSEVRFNQPQHF
17 | - | TRBJ2-3 | TRBV2 | TRBD2 | TGTGCCAGCAGTACAGGGACTAGCGGGATGGGCACAGATACGCAGTATTTT | CASSTGTSGMGTDTQYF
16 | - | TRBJ2-1 | TRBV4-2 | - | TGTGCCAGCAGCCAAGAGTATCTTTCAGATTTCCATGAGCAGTTCTTC | CASSQEYLSDFHEQFF
14 | - | TRBJ1-1 | TRBV13 | TRBD1 | TGTGCCAGCAGCTTAGGTGCGCAGGGGGGTGAAGCTTTCTTT | CASSLGAQGGEAFF